This T cell receptor beta chain was observed in a study of blood T cell repertoires in COVID-19 (TCRdb year 2020). About the investigation overall: Samples covering the acute and convalescent phases of COVID-19 were provided by collaborators in the United States, Italy and Spain. The material from the prospective study consisted of cDNA or gDNA derived from T cells, B-cell-depleted T cells, or PBMCs. The sample metadata nearly always contained a de-identified subject ID, COVID-19 status, age in years and sex. Subjects who had been exposed to COVID-19, were actively infected with it, or had recovered from it provided the deeply sampled blood TCRbeta repertoires that made up the dataset. The samples were drawn from the first 160 participants of the ongoing ImmuneRACE study and from 1,254 subjects provided by 6 global collaborators. Where available, HLA class I and class II types were obtained from metadata supplied by the sample provider rather than from assay-based typing. The repertoires were released in a freely available public database meant as a resource for research on the immune response to SARS-CoV-2.

Whole blood was collected in K2EDTA tubes by collaborating institutions according to the institutions' own protocols. Collaborator samples were shipped for TCRbeta analysis as frozen whole blood, isolated PBMCs, or DNA extracted from either sample type. Overall results and qualifications from the work: The quantity of clinical and demographic metadata differed by source and by participant and was supplied without curation.

For this chain, trimming is 4 bases at the V end and 8 bases at the J end, and the number of junction bases without a gene match is 9. From cysteine to phenylalanine, the CDR3 is 15 amino acids long. Only CDR3 DNA remains: 45 bases, in frame from the first base. As encoded in the germline V gene, CDR1 is MNHEY while CDR2 is SVGEGT. The immunoSEQ Assay, a bias-controlled multiplex PCR, was used to amplify TCRbeta CDR3 regions from genomic DNA. The paper's data handling went like this. The number of nucleated cells in each sample was estimated by amplification of reference gene primers within the assay. Sequence reads were collapsed and filtered to measure the absolute abundance of every unique TCRbeta CDR3 rearrangement. For each sample, productive Simpson clonality was calculated as the square root of Simpson's diversity index over productive rearrangements. The immuneACCESS repertoire file appears here via TCRdb, limited to in-frame rearrangements. These files lack a portion of the clones; in checked studies, under half of the deficit traces to unresolved V genes, and the cause of the others is not known. V and J calls and clone size are copied from that table; D and trimming were computed from the DNA. In all, the sample holds around 100,000 clones, and 85% of those were seen once. The biggest ten clones account for around an eighth of the sample.

With respect to this clone: Its target antigen remains unknown. Base qualities are not at hand, and no much larger clone is one base apart.

In this chain, TRBV6-2 or TRBV6-3 is recombined with TRBJ2-4; 9 central nucleotides agree with TRBD2. The sequence derives from a human donor in a cohort sampled during active COVID-19. Sequencing was carried out using peripheral blood. At the DNA level, the sequence is TGTGCCAGCAGTTCCGTGGCGGGGGGGCCTGACATTCAGTACTTC. It specifies CASSSVAGGPDIQYF.